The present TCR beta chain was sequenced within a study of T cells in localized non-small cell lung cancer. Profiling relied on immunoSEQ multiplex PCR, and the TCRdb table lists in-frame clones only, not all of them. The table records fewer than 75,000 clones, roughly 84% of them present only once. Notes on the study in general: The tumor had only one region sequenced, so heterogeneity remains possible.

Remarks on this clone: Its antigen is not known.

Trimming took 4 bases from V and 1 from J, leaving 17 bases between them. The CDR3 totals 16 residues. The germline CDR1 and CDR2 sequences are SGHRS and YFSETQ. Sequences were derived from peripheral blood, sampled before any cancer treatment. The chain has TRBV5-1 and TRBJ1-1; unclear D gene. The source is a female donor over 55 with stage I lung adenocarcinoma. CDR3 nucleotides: TGCGCCAGCAGCCCAACCATCGCAGGAACGAACACTGAAGCTTTCTTT. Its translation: CASSPTIAGTNTEAFF.